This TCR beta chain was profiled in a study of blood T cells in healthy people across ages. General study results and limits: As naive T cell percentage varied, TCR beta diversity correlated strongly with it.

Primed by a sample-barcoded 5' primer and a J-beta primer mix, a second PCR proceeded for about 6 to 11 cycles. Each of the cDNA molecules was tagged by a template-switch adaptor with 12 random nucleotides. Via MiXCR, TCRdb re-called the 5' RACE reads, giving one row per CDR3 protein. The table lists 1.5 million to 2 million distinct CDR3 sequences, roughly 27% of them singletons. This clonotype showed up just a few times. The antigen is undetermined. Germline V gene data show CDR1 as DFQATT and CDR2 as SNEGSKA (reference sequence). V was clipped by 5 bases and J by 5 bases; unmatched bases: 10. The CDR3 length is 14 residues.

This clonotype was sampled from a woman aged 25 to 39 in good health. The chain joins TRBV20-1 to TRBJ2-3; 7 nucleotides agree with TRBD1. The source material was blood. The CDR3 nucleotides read TGCAGTGCTCCCGACAGGGTACGGGTAGATACGCAGTATTTT. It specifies CSAPDRVRVDTQYF.